These 21 T cell receptor delta chains were sequenced from one sample in a study of γδ T cells in repeated Plasmodium falciparum infection. Flow sorting of PBMC yielded separate Vgamma9/Vdelta2+ and Vdelta2-negative gammadelta T cell populations for bulk repertoire analysis. TCRdb re-called clones from the multiplex PCR reads using CATT. The sample consists of over 45,000 delta-chain clones, 1.5% to 2% of them appearing once. What was sequenced was gamma-delta T cells from blood. The receptors here all came from a pool of human donors (malaria-infected and uninfected, not separated).

Concerning this clone itself: A far larger clone is just one base off, so this is likely a read error. At the DNA level, this CDR3 is encoded by other sequences in the same sample as well. CDR3 in amino acids: CACDTVLGDTHNSWDTRQMFF. The CDR3 DNA sequence: TGTGCCTGTGACACTGTACTGGGGGATACTCACAACTCCTGGGACACCCGACAGATGTTCTTC. The J gene is uncalled and the V gene is TRDV2; the table calls TRDD3, which could not be checked here. The CDR3 loop spans 21 amino acids. Per the germline V gene, CDR1 is GEAIGNYY and CDR2 is EKD.

This clone was counted ten times or more. One end of the junction varies from germline; a read error may be responsible. J is TRDJ1 and V is TRDV1; D is possibly TRDD2 (6 bases). The CDR3 is made up of 20 amino acids. CDR1 is TSWWSYY, CDR2 QGS, per germline. The CDR3: CALWESYAPFVLLYTDKLIF. CDR3 nucleotide sequence: TGTGCTCTTTGGGAATCCTACGCCCCCTTCGTACTGCTGTACACCGATAAACTCATCTTT.

Worth noting for this clone: TCRdb lists the protein of a much larger clone for this DNA, which differs at residue 10, so this is likely a read error; the protein given here is translated from the DNA itself. This sequence joins TRDV3 and TRDJ1; D is possibly TRDD3 (5 bases). The CDR3 totals 17 residues. Germline V gene lookup returns CDR1 TVYSNPD and CDR2 GDNSRS (reference sequence). Trimming stripped 4 bases from V and 0 bases from J, with 24 bases between. The CDR3 DNA reads as TGTGCCTCCTATCGGCGTACTGTGGGGTTAAACACCGATAAACTCATCTTT. It translates to CASYRRTVGLNTDKLIF.

The chain couples TRDV1 to TRDJ1; 13 positions match TRDD3. The J gene, not given by TCRdb, was assigned here from a germline match of the nucleotide sequence. J lost 3 bases, V lost 4 bases, and 20 bases had no gene match. The CDR3 sequence is 21 residues long. The germline V gene has CDR1 TSWWSYY and CDR2 QGS. The CDR3 protein is CALGARFPKLYWGIRPDKLIF. The CDR3 DNA follows: TGTGCTCTTGGGGCTCGATTCCCAAAATTATACTGGGGGATACGCCCCGATAAACTCATCTTT.

A remark on this clone: The mismatch at residue 17 between this DNA's translation and the TCRdb protein of a much larger clone likely reflects a read error; the protein shown is translated from the DNA. The J segment was not called; the V segment is TRDV1; the D segment call TRDD3 is taken from the table without a DNA check. The germline gives CDR1 TSWWSYY, CDR2 QGS. The CDR3 has 19 amino acids. The CDR3 protein is CALGELSYQGDSYTDKPIF. The CDR3 coding sequence is TGTGCTCTTGGGGAACTATCCTACCAGGGGGATAGCTACACCGATAAACCCATCTTT.

Turning to this clone: The TCRdb protein, from a much larger clone, departs from this DNA's translation at residue 15, likely by read error; the protein shown derives from the DNA. J is TRDJ1 and V is TRDV1, with 10 bases matching TRDD3. Germline V gene lookup returns CDR1 TSWWSYY and CDR2 QGS. The CDR3 is made up of 17 amino acids. Here the CDR3 DNA reads TGTGCTCTATGCTGCCCCCATACTGGGGGATCCAACCATAAACACATCTTT. This codes for CALCCPHTGGSNHKHIF.

In this sample, this clone turned up many times. TCRdb's listed protein matches a much larger clone and diverges from this DNA's translation at residue 15, likely through a read error; the protein shown comes from the DNA. V and J are TRDV1 and TRDJ1, with 8 bases lining up with TRDD3. TCRdb does not report a J gene; here it was assigned by matching the DNA to germline references. The CDR3 is made up of 18 amino acids. Per germline, CDR1 TSWWSYY and CDR2 QGS. The CDR3 region is CALGAHYLWWGITDELIF. DNA for the CDR3: TGTGCTCTTGGGGCCCACTACCTCTGGTGGGGGATCACCGATGAACTCATCTTT.

At least ten counts were recorded for this clone. The chain links TRDV1 to TRDJ4; 8 nucleotides line up with TRDD2. V dropped 3 bases and J dropped 0; count of bases not matched to a gene: 21. The CDR3 is 20 residues long. Germline V gene sequence: CDR1 TSWWSYY, CDR2 QGS. The chain's CDR3 is CALGDSSYVRVWGEARPLIF. For the CDR3, the DNA is TGTGCTCTTGGGGACTCTTCCTACGTGAGAGTCTGGGGCGAGGCCAGACCCCTGATCTTT.

With regard to this clone: It differs at one base from a far larger clone, so likely a read error. The same CDR3 also results from other DNA sequences found in this sample. The CDR3 loop reads CALGTNGIRGDKLIF. CDR3 DNA sequence: TGTGCTCTTGGGACTAACGGGATACGGGGCGATAAACTCATCTTT. V is TRDV1 and J is TRDJ1; TRDD3 agrees at 8 bases. The J gene, missing from TCRdb, was assigned here through DNA to germline matching. Germline V lookup: CDR1 TSWWSYY, CDR2 QGS. After removal of 5 bases from V and 4 bases from J, the junction contained 9 bases not matched to a gene. The CDR3 runs 15 residues.

There are a few counts of this clone. A read error is the likely source, as a far larger clone sits one nucleotide away. In the same sample, other DNA sequences code for this CDR3. The CDR3 sequence is CACDELGELGTRQMFF. In nucleotides, the CDR3 is TGTGCCTGCGACGAACTGGGGGAACTCGGCACCCGACAGATGTTTTTC. The V and J genes are TRDV2 and TRDJ3, with 9 bases fitting TRDD3. Here the J gene was assigned by germline matching of the DNA, as TCRdb has none. With V trimmed by 7 bases and J by 9 bases, 12 bases remained unmatched. The CDR3 totals 16 residues. Germline values: CDR1 GEAIGNYY, CDR2 EKD.

About this clone itself: This DNA's translation differs at residue 17 from TCRdb's protein, which comes from a much larger clone; a read error is likely, and the protein shown is translated from the DNA. The chain couples TRDV1 to TRDJ1; 12 bases line up with TRDD3. TCRdb records no J gene; here it was assigned by comparing the DNA to germline. Germline lookup yields CDR1 TSWWSYY and CDR2 QGS. This CDR3 has 20 amino acids. The CDR3 protein is CALGGRSWGIRVVWADRLIF. The CDR3 nucleotides read TGTGCTCTTGGGGGACGGAGCTGGGGGATACGCGTTGTTTGGGCCGATAGACTCATCTTT.

This clone has only a few counts. With a far larger clone one base away, a read error is the likely cause. The sample contains more than one DNA sequence encoding this CDR3. The gene calls are TRDV1 and TRDJ1, with D perhaps given as TRDD2 or TRDD3 (5 bases each). CDR3 length: 13 residues. Germline values: CDR1 TSWWSYY, CDR2 QGS. The CDR3 bases are TGTGCACTTGGGGACTCCTATCTCGATAAACTCATCTTT. Its protein product is CALGDSYLDKLIF.

Of note for this clone: A far more abundant clone sits one base away, making this likely a read error. The same CDR3 also results from other DNA sequences found in this sample. The V gene is TRDV1, the J gene TRDJ1; TRDD2 or TRDD3 may be the D gene (7 bases each). The CDR3 extends over 16 amino acids. The germline CDR1 and CDR2 sequences are TSWWSYY and QGS. DNA for the CDR3: TGTGCCCTTGGGGATAACCTTCCTCCGGACACCGATAAACTCATCTTT. This sequence encodes CALGDNLPPDTDKLIF.

With respect to this clone: The junction differs from germline at one of its ends, possibly a read error. The sample carries other DNA sequences with the same CDR3. The chain uses TRDV1 and TRDJ1; TRDD3 agrees at 13 bases. The J gene, left out of TCRdb, was set here by checking the DNA against germline. Germline values: CDR1 TSWWSYY, CDR2 QGS. The CDR3 has 27 amino acids. Here the CDR3 DNA reads TGCGCTCTTGGGGAACTCACAAAATCTCACCTTTCGAACTGGGGGATACGGGGACGAGTATACACCGATAAACTCATCTTT. Its translation is CALGELTKSHLSNWGIRGRVYTDKLIF.

This clone was detected ten times or more. Other DNA sequences in this sample translate to the same CDR3. The chain carries TRDV2 and TRDJ1, with D unclear. The CDR3 runs 14 residues. Germline V gene lookup returns CDR1 GEAIGNYY and CDR2 EKD. V dropped 1 base and J dropped 2 bases, with 10 bases sitting between them. The CDR3: CACDTLRTTDKLIF. The CDR3, as DNA: TGTGCCTGTGACACTCTGCGTACGACCGATAAACTCATCTTT.

In its sample, this clone was seen a few times. The amino acid sequence in TCRdb belongs to a much larger clone and departs from this DNA's translation at residue 5, likely a sequencing read error; the sequence shown is translated from the DNA. The CDR3: CALGKLRPGGGHFKLIF. In DNA form, the CDR3 reads TGTGCTCTTGGGAAACTCAGGCCCGGCGGGGGCCACTTTAAACTCATCTTT. J is TRDJ1 and V is TRDV1; the D gene is possibly TRDD3 (5 bases). TCRdb is silent on the J gene; assignment here came from matching the DNA to germline. Germline CDR1 TSWWSYY, CDR2 QGS. CDR3 length equals 17 residues.

This clone was found many times. This chain links TRDV1 with TRDJ1; possible D gene TRDD3, 5 bases. The CDR3 is 18 amino acids. From germline, CDR1 is TSWWSYY and CDR2 QGS. V lost 3 bases to trimming and J lost 3 bases, with 23 bases between them. CDR3: CALGDPGRKVPGADKLIF. The CDR3, as DNA: TGTGCTCTTGGGGACCCTGGGAGGAAAGTGCCGGGGGCCGATAAACTCATCTTT.

This clone is deemed medium-sized. Germline and junction disagree at one end, which may indicate a read error. Other DNA sequences of this sample code for an identical CDR3. The genes are TRDV1 and TRDJ1; TRDD3 might be the D (5 bases). Per germline, CDR1 TSWWSYY and CDR2 QGS. This CDR3 comprises 17 residues. CDR3 nucleotide sequence: TGTGCTCTTGGGGAACGCCTCTTCTCCCGGGGAGAAGATAAACCCATCTTT. This translates into CALGERLFSRGEDKPIF.

This clone occurred a few times. One base separates it from a far larger clone, so it is likely a read error. This rearrangement joins TRDV1 to TRDJ1; perhaps TRDD3 as D (6 bases). Because TCRdb records no J gene, it was assigned here through a match of the DNA to germline. Germline loops: CDR1 TSWWSYY, CDR2 QGS. Trimming took 3 bases from V and 2 from J, leaving 19 bases between them. The CDR3 consists of 17 residues. This CDR3 is CALGEPPYGGKTDKLIF. The CDR3 nucleotides are TGTGCTCTTGGGGAGCCCCCCTATGGGGGGAAAACCGATAAACTCATCTTT.

This clone was recorded many times. The gene calls are TRDV1 and TRDJ1; 12 nucleotides line up with TRDD3. This CDR3 region has 16 residues. CDR1 TSWWSYY and CDR2 QGS come from the germline V gene. V lost 4 bases, J lost 9 bases, and 12 bases stayed unmatched. Here the CDR3 reads CALGGGEGYWGIQLIF. Written as DNA, the CDR3 is TGTGCTCTTGGGGGGGGAGAGGGGTACTGGGGGATACAACTCATCTTT.

As for this clone: The protein TCRdb lists belongs to a much larger clone and differs from this DNA's translation at residue 14, which points to a read error; the protein shown is made from the DNA. TRDV1 is the V gene, and the J gene was not called; TRDD3 is taken as the D call from the table, unchecked against the DNA. Germline V gene sequence: CDR1 TSWWSYY, CDR2 QGS. The CDR3 sequence is 16 residues long. The CDR3: CALGEICPPNTDKPIF. CDR3 in DNA: TGTGCTCTTGGGGAAATATGCCCGCCAAACACCGATAAACCCATCTTT.